One and the same sample provided the 19 T cell receptor beta chains below, sequenced in a study of shared clonotypes between healthy human individuals. Measured with immunoSEQ multiplex PCR; TCRdb has only the in-frame clones, and not every one. This sample has more than 2 million clones, with 85% to 95% found just once. CD45RO negativity and positive selection for CCR7 defined naive CD8 cells, a population that excluded terminally differentiated effector memory CD45RA+ cells. The material sequenced was naive CD8+ T cells sorted from blood. The receptors here all came from a young man in good health.

The V gene is TRBV2, the J gene TRBJ2-7; D ambiguous. Deletions cut 2 bases from V and 0 bases from J, with 11 bases between. CDR1 SNHLY and CDR2 FYNNEI come from the germline V gene. The CDR3 spans 15 residues. In nucleotides, the CDR3 is TGTGCCAGCAGTGAATTGGCAGGTCTCTCCTACGAGCAGTACTTC. Protein: CASSELAGLSYEQYF. Full variable domain (outside the CDR3, taken from reference TRBV2 and TRBJ2-7): EPEVTQTPSHQVTQMGQEVILRCVPISNHLYFYWYRQILGQKVEFLVSFYNNEISEKSEIFDDQFSVERPDGSNFTLKIRSTKLEDSAMYFCASSELAGLSYEQYFGPGTRLTVT.

V usage is TRBV10-3 and J usage is TRBJ1-5, with D maybe TRBD1 (5 bases). Germline V lookup: CDR1 ENHRY, CDR2 SYGVKD. The CDR3 contains 14 residues. V lost 2 bases to trimming and J lost 4 bases, with 9 bases between them. The CDR3 sequence: CAISESDSNQPQHF. The CDR3, as DNA: TGTGCCATCAGTGAGAGTGACAGTAATCAGCCCCAGCATTTT.

The rearrangement uses TRBV30 and TRBJ2-7; D is unclear. V lost 2 bases to trimming and J lost 6 bases, with 11 bases between them. This CDR3 has 12 residues. The germline V gene has CDR1 GTSNPN and CDR2 SVGIG (reference sequence). The CDR3 spells CAWSSLGGEQYF. The CDR3 DNA follows: TGTGCCTGGAGTTCTCTAGGTGGCGAGCAGTACTTC.

The chain has TRBV28 and TRBJ2-5, with 7 positions matching TRBD1. The J segment lost 8 bases and the V segment lost 4 bases, leaving 1 base of the junction unmatched. Germline V lookup: CDR1 MDHEN, CDR2 SYDVKM. CDR3 size: 11 residues. The CDR3 nucleotides read TGTGCCAGCAGTTACAGGGGAACCCAGTACTTC. Residues: CASSYRGTQYF.

This chain uses TRBV5-1 with TRBJ2-7; 10 bases are a match to TRBD2. V dropped 4 bases and J dropped 4; count of bases not matched to a gene: 8. The CDR3 consists of 15 residues. The germline V gene has CDR1 SGHRS and CDR2 YFSETQ. CDR3 bases: TGCGCCAGCAGCCTTAGCGGGGGGAGTGTATACGAGCAGTACTTC. Translation gives CASSLSGGSVYEQYF.

The V gene is TRBV7-6, the J gene TRBJ2-5; 7 nucleotides align to TRBD2. The CDR3 is 13 residues long. CDR1 SGHVS and CDR2 FNYEAQ come from the germline V gene. Trimming removed 6 bases from V and 5 bases from J; junction bases left unmatched: 6. CDR3 nucleotide sequence: TGTGCCAGCAGGCTCGGGGGAGGGGAGACCCAGTACTTC. Its translation: CASRLGGGETQYF.

The V call is TRBV5-6, the J call TRBJ2-7; D is uncertain. The ends were cut back, 2 bases at V and 3 bases at J, with 9 bases in the middle. Germline lookup yields CDR1 SGHDT and CDR2 YYEEEE. The CDR3 loop spans 13 amino acids. The CDR3 loop reads CASSFESYYEQYF. Written as DNA, the CDR3 is TGTGCCAGCAGCTTTGAGAGCTACTACGAGCAGTACTTC.

The rearrangement uses TRBV9 and TRBJ1-4, with TRBD1 as a possible D gene (5 bases). The germline gives CDR1 SGDLS, CDR2 YYNGEE. V shed 0 bases and J shed 5 bases, with 8 bases lying between them. The CDR3 length is 14 residues. The CDR3 nucleotides read TGTGCCAGCAGCGTAGGGGGGGAGAATGAAAAACTGTTTTTT. It is translated as CASSVGGENEKLFF. The variable domain in full, with the rest retrieved from reference TRBV9 and TRBJ1-4, is DSGVTQTPKHLITATGQRVTLRCSPRSGDLSVYWYQQSLDQGLQFLIQYYNGEERAKGNILERFSAQQFPDLHSELNLSSLELGDSALYFCASSVGGENEKLFFGSGTQLSVL.

The rearrangement uses TRBV13 and TRBJ1-2; TRBD1 matches at 7 bases. This CDR3 spans 14 amino acids. Losses at the gene ends were 5 bases for V and 4 bases for J; bases not matched to a gene: 7. Germline V lookup: CDR1 PRHDT, CDR2 FYEKMQ (reference sequence). DNA of the CDR3: TGTGCCAGCAGCCATGGGACAGACGCCTATGGCTACACCTTC. It encodes CASSHGTDAYGYTF.

This chain uses TRBV28 with TRBJ2-1; 7 bases align to TRBD1. The germline V gene encodes CDR1 MDHEN and CDR2 SYDVKM. V gave up 4 bases and J gave up 10 bases; unmatched junction bases: 10. This CDR3 has 14 residues. The CDR3 sequence is CASSWTEGGGEQFF. The CDR3 DNA reads as TGTGCCAGCAGTTGGACCGAAGGGGGCGGCGAGCAGTTCTTC.

The V and J genes are TRBV13 and TRBJ2-2, with a tentative D call TRBD2 (5 bases). Between the trimmed V and J ends, which lost 7 bases and 5 bases, there was a span of 23 bases. Germline-derived CDR1 and CDR2 are PRHDT and FYEKMQ (reference sequence). This CDR3 is 17 amino acids long. The CDR3 nucleotides are TGTGCCAGCACCACACCCTCCCTGTTCTCGGGGACCGGGGAGCTGTTTTTT. It specifies CASTTPSLFSGTGELFF.

This rearrangement joins TRBV6-1 to TRBJ1-2; D possibly corresponds to TRBD1 (5 bases). Per the germline V gene, CDR1 is MNHNS and CDR2 is SASEGT. With 1 base removed from V and 3 bases from J, the gap between germline ends came to 12 bases. The CDR3 totals 15 residues. The CDR3, as DNA: TGTGCCAGCAGTGAAGGTGGGACGCCATACTATGGCTACACCTTC. The encoded protein is CASSEGGTPYYGYTF.

The count of this clone is one. This sequence joins TRBV11-2 and TRBJ1-6, with D uncertain. The CDR3 extends over 16 amino acids. Germline CDR1 and CDR2: SGHAT and FQNNGV. V was clipped by 0 bases and J by 8 bases, with 14 bases between them. CDR3 nucleotide sequence: TGTGCCAGCAGCTTAGAAGGTTCGGCCGAATATTCACCCCTCCACTTT. Protein sequence: CASSLEGSAEYSPLHF.

The chain links TRBV4-1 to TRBJ1-2; 7 bases map to TRBD1. Trimming took 0 bases from V and 2 from J; bases not matched to a gene: 9. Germline lookup yields CDR1 MGHRA and CDR2 YSYEKL. The CDR3 has 17 residues. This chain's CDR3 is CASSQELGTAINYGYTF. As DNA, the CDR3 is TGCGCCAGCAGCCAAGAATTGGGGACAGCTATAAACTATGGCTACACCTTC.

V is TRBV29-1 and J is TRBJ1-1, with unresolved D. This CDR3 is 12 amino acids long. V was cut by 4 bases and J by 5 bases, with 11 bases left in between. Germline CDR1 is SQVTM and CDR2 is ANQGSEA. CDR3 DNA: TGCAGCGTTGGGGAGCGCGGAACTGAAGCTTTCTTT. It translates to CSVGERGTEAFF.

V usage is TRBV6-7 and J usage is TRBJ2-7, with 8 bases identical to TRBD2. TRBV6-7 is designated an ORF whose function remains uncertain. The CDR3 loop spans 14 amino acids. With 5 bases clipped from V and 1 base from J, the junction kept 4 bases outside the gene matches. CDR3 sequence reads: CASSPGRGSYEQYF. The CDR3 nucleotides are TGTGCCAGCAGTCCCGGGAGGGGGTCCTACGAGCAGTACTTC.

This clone has a handful of counts. Here the CDR3 reads CASSLDRAGASYEQYF. The CDR3 DNA follows: TGTGCCAGCAGCTTAGATCGAGCGGGAGCCTCCTACGAGCAGTACTTC. The rearrangement uses TRBV13 and TRBJ2-7; 8 nucleotides line up with TRBD2. The CDR3 is 16 amino acids. V trimming: 1 base; J trimming: 0 bases; junction bases outside the gene matches: 5. The germline CDR1 and CDR2 sequences are PRHDT and FYEKMQ (reference sequence). The complete variable domain, with remaining parts taken from reference TRBV13 and TRBJ2-7, reads AAGVIQSPRHLIKEKRETATLKCYPIPRHDTVYWYQQGPGQDPQFLISFYEKMQSDKGSIPDRFSAQQFSDYHSELNMSSLELGDSALYFCASSLDRAGASYEQYFGPGTRLTVT.

A note on this clone: Other DNA sequences in this sample translate to the same CDR3. V and J are TRBV5-1 and TRBJ2-7; a possible D gene is TRBD1 (5 bases). Between the trimmed V and J ends, which lost 1 base and 2 bases, there was a span of 10 bases. Germline V gene data show CDR1 as SGHRS and CDR2 as YFSETQ. This CDR3 spans 14 amino acids. The CDR3 spells CASSLQGTTYEQYF. In DNA, the CDR3 is TGCGCCAGCAGCTTGCAGGGAACAACCTACGAGCAGTACTTC.

The V call is TRBV7-8, the J call TRBJ1-5; possibly TRBD1 for D (6 bases). Germline assignment: CDR1 SGHVS and CDR2 FQNEAQ. V was cut by 1 base and J by 2 bases, with 9 bases left in between. This CDR3 is built from 15 residues. CDR3 sequence: CASSLGGLGNQPQHF. In nucleotides, the CDR3 is TGTGCCAGCAGCTTAGGGGGGCTGGGCAATCAGCCCCAGCATTTT.